A single sample is the source of the 10 T cell receptor beta chains below, sequenced in a study of response to subunit inactivated influenza vaccine. TCRdb processed the RT-PCR reads anew with MiXCR; each CDR3 protein has one entry. The repertoire includes roughly 630,000 distinct CDR3 sequences, approximately 14% of them detected once, and 7.5% to 9% sits in the top ten. The sample here was PBMCs from blood, taken 14 to 15 days before vaccination. Receptors were obtained from a man aged 50 to 59 who received an inactivated influenza vaccine.

The V gene is TRBV12-3 or TRBV12-4, the J gene TRBJ1-2; D call uncertain. V was clipped by 0 bases and J by 8 bases, with 10 bases between them. The CDR3 runs to 13 residues. The CDR3, as DNA: TGTGCCAGCAGTTTAGCAGGATCGGGCGGCTACACCTTC. It encodes CASSLAGSGGYTF.

Many counts were recorded for this clonotype. This chain uses TRBV29-1 with TRBJ2-7; D ambiguous. Germline V gene lookup returns CDR1 SQVTM and CDR2 ANQGSEA. The CDR3 contains 10 residues. V lost 0 bases, J lost 10 bases, and 7 bases lay in between. The CDR3: CSVEDQVQYF. In DNA form, the CDR3 reads TGCAGCGTTGAAGATCAGGTTCAGTACTTC.

V usage is TRBV7-2 and J usage is TRBJ2-4; D perhaps matches TRBD2 (6 bases). V gave up 5 bases and J gave up 9 bases, with 17 bases separating them. Per the germline V gene, CDR1 is SGHTA and CDR2 is FQGNSA. The CDR3 length is 14 residues. The chain's CDR3 is CASSPSPGEVIQYF. CDR3 coding DNA: TGTGCCAGCAGCCCCAGCCCCGGGGAGGTCATTCAGTACTTC.

In its sample, this clonotype was seen a few times. The genes are TRBV6-2 or TRBV6-3 and TRBJ1-5, with TRBD1 matching 9 bases. V shed 9 bases, J shed 4 bases, and the junction held 13 bases outside the gene matches. Germline CDR1 is MNHEY and CDR2 is SVGEGT. This CDR3 contains 16 residues. CDR3 sequence: CARLRGTGLSNQPQHF. The CDR3 nucleotides read TGTGCCAGACTCAGGGGGACAGGGCTAAGTAATCAGCCCCAGCATTTT.

This chain connects TRBV20-1 to TRBJ2-5; D gene uncertain. Germline CDR1 is DFQATT and CDR2 is SNEGSKA (reference sequence). V was trimmed by 5 bases and J by 5 bases, leaving 12 bases between them. This CDR3 is built from 12 residues. CDR3 nucleotides: TGCAGTGCTGGGGTTGGATGGGAGACCCAGTACTTC. Its protein product is CSAGVGWETQYF.

V usage is TRBV12-3 or TRBV12-4 and J usage is TRBJ2-5; D is perhaps TRBD1 (6 bases). V dropped 6 bases and J dropped 5 bases, with 13 bases sitting between them. CDR3 length equals 13 residues. The CDR3 region is CASRPTGMETQYF. The CDR3 nucleotides read TGTGCCAGCAGGCCTACAGGGATGGAGACCCAGTACTTC.

Only a few counts were recorded for this clonotype. The chain joins TRBV27 to TRBJ2-2; no reliable D call. Germline-derived CDR1 and CDR2 are MNHEY and SMNVEV (reference sequence). Trimming took 2 bases from V and 6 from J, leaving 10 bases between them. The CDR3 is 14 amino acids. The CDR3 coding sequence is TGTGCCAGCAGTTTAGCAGGCTTAGCCGGGGAGCTGTTTTTT. This sequence encodes CASSLAGLAGELFF.

This chain joins TRBV4-2 and TRBJ1-5; the match to TRBD1 covers 9 bases. The CDR3 length is 19 residues. Looked up from germline, CDR1 is LGHNA and CDR2 is YNFKEQ. V lost 0 bases, J lost 7 bases, and 16 bases stayed unmatched. DNA of the CDR3: TGTGCCAGCAGCCAAGATGGAACAGGGGGCGCGGGGAAGTACCAGCCCCAGCATTTT. Translating it yields CASSQDGTGGAGKYQPQHF.

This clonotype has a handful of counts. In DNA form, the CDR3 reads TGTGCCAGCAGCTTAGCGGTTTATGAAAAACTGTTTTTT. Its protein product is CASSLAVYEKLFF. This chain connects TRBV7-2 to TRBJ1-4; D ambiguous. Between the trimmed V and J ends, which lost 0 bases and 6 bases, there was a span of 5 bases. CDR3 length equals 13 residues. The germline V gene has CDR1 SGHTA and CDR2 FQGNSA.

This clonotype was counted between two and nine times. The chain recombines TRBV18 with TRBJ2-1; D gene uncertain. V lost 2 bases to trimming and J lost 8 bases, with 7 bases between them. Per germline, CDR1 KGHSH and CDR2 LQKENI. The CDR3 has 12 amino acids. For the CDR3, the DNA is TGTGCCAGCTCACCAGCAGGTCATGAGCAGTTCTTC. It yields the protein CASSPAGHEQFF. Complete variable domain (other parts from reference TRBV18 and TRBJ2-1): NAGVMQNPRHLVRRRGQEARLRCSPMKGHSHVYWYRQLPEEGLKFMVYLQKENIIDESGMPKERFSAEFPKEGPSILRIQQVVRGDSAAYFCASSPAGHEQFFGPGTRLTVL.